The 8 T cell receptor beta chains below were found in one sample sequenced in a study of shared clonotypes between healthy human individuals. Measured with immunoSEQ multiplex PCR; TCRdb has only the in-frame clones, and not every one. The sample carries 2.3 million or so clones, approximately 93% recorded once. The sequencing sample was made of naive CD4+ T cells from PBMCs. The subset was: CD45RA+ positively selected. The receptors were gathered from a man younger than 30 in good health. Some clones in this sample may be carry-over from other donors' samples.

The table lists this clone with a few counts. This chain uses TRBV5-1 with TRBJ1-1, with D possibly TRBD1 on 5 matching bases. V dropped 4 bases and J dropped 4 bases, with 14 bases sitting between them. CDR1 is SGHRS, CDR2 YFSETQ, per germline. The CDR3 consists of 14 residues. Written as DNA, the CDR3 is TGCGCCAGCAGCGTGTACTCAGGGAGCACTGAAGCTTTCTTT. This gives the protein CASSVYSGSTEAFF. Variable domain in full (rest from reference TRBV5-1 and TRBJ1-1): KAGVTQTPRYLIKTRGQQVTLSCSPISGHRSVSWYQQTPGQGLQFLFEYFSETQRNKGNFPGRFSGRQFSNSRSEMNVSTLELGDSALYLCASSVYSGSTEAFFGQGTRLTVV.

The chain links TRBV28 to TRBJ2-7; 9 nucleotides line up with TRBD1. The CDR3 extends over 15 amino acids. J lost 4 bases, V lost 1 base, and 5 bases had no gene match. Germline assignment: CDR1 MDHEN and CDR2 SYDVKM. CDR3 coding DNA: TGTGCCAGCAGTTTATCACAGGGGGCACCTTACGAGCAGTACTTC. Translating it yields CASSLSQGAPYEQYF.

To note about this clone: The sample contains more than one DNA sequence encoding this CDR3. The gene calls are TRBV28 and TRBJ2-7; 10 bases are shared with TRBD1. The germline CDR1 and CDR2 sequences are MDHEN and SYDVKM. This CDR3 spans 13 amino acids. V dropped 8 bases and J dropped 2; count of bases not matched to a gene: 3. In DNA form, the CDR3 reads TGTGCCAGCCGGACAGGGGGAACCTACGAGCAGTACTTC. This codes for CASRTGGTYEQYF.

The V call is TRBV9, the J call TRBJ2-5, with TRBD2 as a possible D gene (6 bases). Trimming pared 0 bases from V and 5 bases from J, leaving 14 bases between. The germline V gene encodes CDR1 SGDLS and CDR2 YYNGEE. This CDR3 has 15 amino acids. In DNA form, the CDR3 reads TGTGCCAGCAGCGTAGCGGGGACTCTGGGGGAGACCCAGTACTTC. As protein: CASSVAGTLGETQYF. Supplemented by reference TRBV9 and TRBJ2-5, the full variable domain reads DSGVTQTPKHLITATGQRVTLRCSPRSGDLSVYWYQQSLDQGLQFLIQYYNGEERAKGNILERFSAQQFPDLHSELNLSSLELGDSALYFCASSVAGTLGETQYFGPGTRLLVL.

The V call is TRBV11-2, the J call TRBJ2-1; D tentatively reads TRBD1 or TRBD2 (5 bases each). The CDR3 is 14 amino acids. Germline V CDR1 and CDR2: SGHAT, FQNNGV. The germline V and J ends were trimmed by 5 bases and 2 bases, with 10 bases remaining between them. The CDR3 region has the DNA TGTGCCAGCAGCCCCGGGACCCCCTACAATGAGCAGTTCTTC. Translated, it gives CASSPGTPYNEQFF.

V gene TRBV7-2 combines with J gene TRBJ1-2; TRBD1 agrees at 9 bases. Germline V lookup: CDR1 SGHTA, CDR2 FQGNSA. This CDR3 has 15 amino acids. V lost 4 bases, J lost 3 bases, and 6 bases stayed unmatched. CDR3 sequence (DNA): TGTGCCAGCAGCTCCCGGACAGGGGAGCACTATGGCTACACCTTC. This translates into CASSSRTGEHYGYTF. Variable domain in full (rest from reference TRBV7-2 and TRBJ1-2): GAGVSQSPSNKVTEKGKDVELRCDPISGHTALYWYRQSLGQGLEFLIYFQGNSAPDKSGLPSDRFSAERTGGSVSTLTIQRTQQEDSAVYLCASSSRTGEHYGYTFGSGTRLTVV.

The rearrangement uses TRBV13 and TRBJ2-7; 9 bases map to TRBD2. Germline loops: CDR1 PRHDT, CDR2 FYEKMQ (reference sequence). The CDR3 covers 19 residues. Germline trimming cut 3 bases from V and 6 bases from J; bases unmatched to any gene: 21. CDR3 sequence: CASSFTYRFVAGGPSEQYF. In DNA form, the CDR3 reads TGTGCCAGCAGCTTTACCTATAGGTTCGTGGCGGGAGGGCCTAGCGAGCAGTACTTC.

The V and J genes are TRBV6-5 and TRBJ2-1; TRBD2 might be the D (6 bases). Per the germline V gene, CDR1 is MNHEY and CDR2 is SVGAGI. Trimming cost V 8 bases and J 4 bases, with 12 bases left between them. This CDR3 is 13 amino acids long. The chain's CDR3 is CASGGLGYNEQFF. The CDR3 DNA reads TGTGCCAGCGGGGGACTGGGATACAATGAGCAGTTCTTC.